This T cell receptor (beta chain) stems from a study of cytomegalovirus exposure and HLA in healthy donors. Points on this clone: The sample has other DNA sequences that encode this CDR3 too.

PCR involved 60 Vbeta and 13 Jbeta primers. Assay: immunoSEQ multiplex PCR; the TCRdb copy retains only in-frame clones and omits some. The data hold over 100,000 clones, with 70% observed a single time. Germline CDR1 and CDR2: SGHRS and YFSETQ. The CDR3 is 14 residues long. V dropped 1 base and J dropped 1 base, with 6 bases sitting between them. Source material: PBMCs. The receptor's source is a man aged 25-40 years in good health and CMV-seropositive. The chain is built from TRBV5-1 and TRBJ2-1; D uncertain. The CDR3 DNA reads TGCGCCAGCAGCTTGCCTTCGTCCTACAATGAGCAGTTCTTC. It yields the protein CASSLPSSYNEQFF.